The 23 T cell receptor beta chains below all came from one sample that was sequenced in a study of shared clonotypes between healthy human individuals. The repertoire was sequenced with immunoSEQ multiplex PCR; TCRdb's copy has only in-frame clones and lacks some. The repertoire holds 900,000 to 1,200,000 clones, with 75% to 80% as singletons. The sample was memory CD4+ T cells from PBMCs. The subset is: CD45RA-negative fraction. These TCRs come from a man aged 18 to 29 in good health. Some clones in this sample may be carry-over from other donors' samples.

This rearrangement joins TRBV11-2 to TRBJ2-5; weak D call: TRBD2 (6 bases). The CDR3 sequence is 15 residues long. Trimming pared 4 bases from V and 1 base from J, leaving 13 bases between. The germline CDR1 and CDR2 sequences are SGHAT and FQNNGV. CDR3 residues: CASSSGESIQETQYF. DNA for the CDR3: TGTGCCAGCAGCTCGGGAGAGTCCATCCAAGAGACCCAGTACTTC. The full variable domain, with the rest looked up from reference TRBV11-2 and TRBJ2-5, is EAGVAQSPRYKIIEKRQSVAFWCNPISGHATLYWYQQILGQGPKLLIQFQNNGVVDDSQLPKDRFSAERLKGVDSTLKIQPAKLEDSAVYLCASSSGESIQETQYFGPGTRLLVL.

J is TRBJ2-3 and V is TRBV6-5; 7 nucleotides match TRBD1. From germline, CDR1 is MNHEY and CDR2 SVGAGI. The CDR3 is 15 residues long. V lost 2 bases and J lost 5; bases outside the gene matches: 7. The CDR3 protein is CASSYKGAIRDTQYF. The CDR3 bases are TGTGCCAGCAGTTACAAGGGGGCGATTAGAGATACGCAGTATTTT.

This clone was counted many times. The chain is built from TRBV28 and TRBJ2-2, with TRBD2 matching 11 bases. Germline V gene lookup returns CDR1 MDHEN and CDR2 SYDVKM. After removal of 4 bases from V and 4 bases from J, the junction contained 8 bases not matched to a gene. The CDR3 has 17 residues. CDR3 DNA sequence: TGTGCCAGCAGTTCGAATAGCGGGAGGGCAGGCACCGGGGAGCTGTTTTTT. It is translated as CASSSNSGRAGTGELFF. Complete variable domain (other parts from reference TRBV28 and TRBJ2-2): DVKVTQSSRYLVKRTGEKVFLECVQDMDHENMFWYRQDPGLGLRLIYFSYDVKMKEKGDIPEGYSVSREKKERFSLILESASTNQTSMYLCASSSNSGRAGTGELFFGEGSRLTVL.

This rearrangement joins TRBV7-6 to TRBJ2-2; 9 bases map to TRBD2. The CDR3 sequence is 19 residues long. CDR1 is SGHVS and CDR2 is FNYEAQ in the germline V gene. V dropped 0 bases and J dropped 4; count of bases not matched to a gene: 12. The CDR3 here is CASSLAPSSGRAVTGELFF. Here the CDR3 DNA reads TGTGCCAGCAGCTTAGCGCCGAGTAGCGGGAGAGCGGTCACCGGGGAGCTGTTTTTT.

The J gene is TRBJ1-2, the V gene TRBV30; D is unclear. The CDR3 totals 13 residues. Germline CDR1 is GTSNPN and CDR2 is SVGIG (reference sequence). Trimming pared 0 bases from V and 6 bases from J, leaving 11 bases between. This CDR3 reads CAWSVFAGNGYTF. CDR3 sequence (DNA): TGTGCCTGGAGTGTATTCGCCGGGAATGGCTACACCTTC.

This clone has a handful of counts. This CDR3 is CGGGGGNGYTF. The CDR3 bases are TGCGGAGGTGGAGGCGGGAATGGCTACACCTTC. This chain joins TRBV20-1 and TRBJ1-2; D unclear. The CDR3 is made up of 11 amino acids. The germline gives CDR1 DFQATT, CDR2 SNEGSKA (reference sequence).

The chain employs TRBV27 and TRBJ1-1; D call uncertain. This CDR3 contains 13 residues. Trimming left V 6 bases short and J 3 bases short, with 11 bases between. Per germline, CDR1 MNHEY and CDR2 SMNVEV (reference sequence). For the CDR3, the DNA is TGTGCCAGCAGCCTGGTAGTGGACACTGAAGCTTTCTTT. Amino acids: CASSLVVDTEAFF.

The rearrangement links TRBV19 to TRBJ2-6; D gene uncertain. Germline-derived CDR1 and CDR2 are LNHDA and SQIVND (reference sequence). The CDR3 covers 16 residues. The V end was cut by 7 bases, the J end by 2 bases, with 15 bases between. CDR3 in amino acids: CASNNGLLTGANVLTF. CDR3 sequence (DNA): TGTGCCAGTAACAATGGGCTTCTAACTGGGGCCAACGTCCTGACTTTC.

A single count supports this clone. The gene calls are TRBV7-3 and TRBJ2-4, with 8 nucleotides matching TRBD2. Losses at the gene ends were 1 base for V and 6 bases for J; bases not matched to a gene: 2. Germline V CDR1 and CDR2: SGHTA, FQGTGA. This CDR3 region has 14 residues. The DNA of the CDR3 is TGTGCCAGCAGCTTAAAGGCGGGAGGAAACATTCAGTACTTC. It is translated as CASSLKAGGNIQYF. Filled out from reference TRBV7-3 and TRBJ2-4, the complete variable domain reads GAGVSQTPSNKVTEKGKYVELRCDPISGHTALYWYRQSLGQGPEFLIYFQGTGAADDSGLPNDRFFAVRPEGSVSTLKIQRTERGDSAVYLCASSLKAGGNIQYFGAGTRLSVL.

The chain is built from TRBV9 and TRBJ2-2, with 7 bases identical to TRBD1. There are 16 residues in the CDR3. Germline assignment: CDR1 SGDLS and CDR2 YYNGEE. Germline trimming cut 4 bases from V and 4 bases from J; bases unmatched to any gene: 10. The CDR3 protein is CASSSPSGGSTGELFF. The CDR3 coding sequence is TGTGCCAGCAGCTCCCCCTCAGGGGGAAGCACCGGGGAGCTGTTTTTT.

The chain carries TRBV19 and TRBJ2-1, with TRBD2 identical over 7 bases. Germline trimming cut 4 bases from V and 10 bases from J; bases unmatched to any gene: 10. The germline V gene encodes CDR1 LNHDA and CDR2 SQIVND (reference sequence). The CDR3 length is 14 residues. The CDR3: CASSSLAEQVEQFF. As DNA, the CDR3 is TGTGCCAGTAGTAGCCTAGCGGAGCAGGTGGAGCAGTTCTTC.

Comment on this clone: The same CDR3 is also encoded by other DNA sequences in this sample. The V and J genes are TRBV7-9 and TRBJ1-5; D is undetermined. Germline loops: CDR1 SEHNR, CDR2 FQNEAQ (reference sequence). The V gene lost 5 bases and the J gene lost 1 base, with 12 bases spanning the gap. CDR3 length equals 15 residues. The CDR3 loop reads CASSPGDGSNQPQHF. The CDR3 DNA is TGTGCCAGCAGCCCCGGAGACGGGAGCAATCAGCCCCAGCATTTT.

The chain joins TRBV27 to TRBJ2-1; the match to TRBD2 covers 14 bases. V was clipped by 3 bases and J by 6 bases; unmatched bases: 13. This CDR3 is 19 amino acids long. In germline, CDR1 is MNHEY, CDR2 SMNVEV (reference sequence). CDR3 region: CASSLPDPGLAGDGNEQFF. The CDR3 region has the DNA TGTGCCAGCAGTTTGCCCGATCCGGGACTAGCGGGAGACGGCAATGAGCAGTTCTTC.

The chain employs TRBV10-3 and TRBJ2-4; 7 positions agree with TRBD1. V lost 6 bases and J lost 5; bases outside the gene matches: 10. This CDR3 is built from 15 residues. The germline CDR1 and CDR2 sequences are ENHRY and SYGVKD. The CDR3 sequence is CAIRPTGPSENIQYF. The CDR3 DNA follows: TGTGCCATCAGACCGACAGGGCCTTCTGAAAACATTCAGTACTTC.

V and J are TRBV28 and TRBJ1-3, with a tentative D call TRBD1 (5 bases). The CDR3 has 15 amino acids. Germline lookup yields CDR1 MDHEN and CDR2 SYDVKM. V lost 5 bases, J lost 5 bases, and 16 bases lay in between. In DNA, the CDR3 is TGTGCCAGCAGTCCTGGGAGAGGGGCAAGAAACACCATATATTTT. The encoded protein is CASSPGRGARNTIYF.

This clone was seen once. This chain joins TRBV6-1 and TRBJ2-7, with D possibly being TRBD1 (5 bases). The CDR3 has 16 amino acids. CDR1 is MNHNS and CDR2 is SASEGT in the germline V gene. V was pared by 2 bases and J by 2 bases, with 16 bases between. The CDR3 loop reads CASSESVITGAYEQYF. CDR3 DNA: TGTGCCAGCAGTGAATCTGTTATCACAGGAGCCTACGAGCAGTACTTC.

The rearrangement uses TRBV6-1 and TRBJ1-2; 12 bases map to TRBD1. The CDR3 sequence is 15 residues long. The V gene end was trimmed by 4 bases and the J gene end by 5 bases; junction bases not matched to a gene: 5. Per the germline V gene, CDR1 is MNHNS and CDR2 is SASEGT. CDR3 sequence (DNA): TGTGCCAGCAGTGTCGGGACAGGGGGCCGGTATGGCTACACCTTC. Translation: CASSVGTGGRYGYTF.

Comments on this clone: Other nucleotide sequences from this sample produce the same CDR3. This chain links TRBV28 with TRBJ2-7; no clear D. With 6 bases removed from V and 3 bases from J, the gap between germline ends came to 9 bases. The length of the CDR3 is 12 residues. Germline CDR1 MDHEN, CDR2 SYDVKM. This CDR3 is CASSLRGYEQYF. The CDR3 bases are TGTGCCAGCAGCCTACGAGGCTACGAGCAGTACTTC.

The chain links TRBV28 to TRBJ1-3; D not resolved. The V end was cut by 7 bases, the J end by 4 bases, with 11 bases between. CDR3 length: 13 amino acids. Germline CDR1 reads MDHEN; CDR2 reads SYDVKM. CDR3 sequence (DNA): TGTGCCAGCACCTTCAGAGGAGGAAACACCATATATTTT. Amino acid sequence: CASTFRGGNTIYF.

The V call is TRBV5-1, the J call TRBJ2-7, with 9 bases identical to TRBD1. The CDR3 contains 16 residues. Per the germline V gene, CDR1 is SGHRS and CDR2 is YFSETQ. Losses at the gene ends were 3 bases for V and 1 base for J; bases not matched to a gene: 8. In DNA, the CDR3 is TGCGCCAGCAGCTCGTTAACAGGGGGCGCATCCTACGAGCAGTACTTC. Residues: CASSSLTGGASYEQYF.

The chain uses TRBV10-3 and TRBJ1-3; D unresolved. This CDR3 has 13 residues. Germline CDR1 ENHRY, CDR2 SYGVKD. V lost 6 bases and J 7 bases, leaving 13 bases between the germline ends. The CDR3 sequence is CAIRTGVLNTIYF. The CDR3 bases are TGTGCCATCAGGACCGGTGTCTTGAACACCATATATTTT.

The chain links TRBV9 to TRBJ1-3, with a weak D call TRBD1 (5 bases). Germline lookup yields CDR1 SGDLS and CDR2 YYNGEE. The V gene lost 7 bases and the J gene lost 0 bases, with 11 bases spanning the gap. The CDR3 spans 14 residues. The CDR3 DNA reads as TGTGCCAGCGGGGACCGGAACTCTGGAAACACCATATATTTT. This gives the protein CASGDRNSGNTIYF.

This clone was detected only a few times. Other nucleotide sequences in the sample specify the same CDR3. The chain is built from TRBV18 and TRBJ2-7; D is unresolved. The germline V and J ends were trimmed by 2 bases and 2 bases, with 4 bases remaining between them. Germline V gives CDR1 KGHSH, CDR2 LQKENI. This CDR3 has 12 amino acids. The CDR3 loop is CASSPDPYEQYF. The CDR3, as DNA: TGTGCCAGCTCACCAGATCCCTACGAGCAGTACTTC. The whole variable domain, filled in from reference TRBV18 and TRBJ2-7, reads NAGVMQNPRHLVRRRGQEARLRCSPMKGHSHVYWYRQLPEEGLKFMVYLQKENIIDESGMPKERFSAEFPKEGPSILRIQQVVRGDSAAYFCASSPDPYEQYFGPGTRLTVT.